This entry describes one TCR beta chain. No antigen is known for it. This sample also contains other DNA sequences that code for the same CDR3. The J segment lost 1 base and the V segment lost 0 bases, leaving 1 base of the junction unmatched. The CDR3 spans 16 residues. Germline V gene lookup returns CDR1 SGHTA and CDR2 FQGNSA. Assay: immunoSEQ multiplex PCR; the TCRdb copy retains only in-frame clones and omits some. The sample includes fewer than 850,000 clones, about two thirds of them seen just once. This sample stems from a study of shared clonotypes between healthy human individuals. Study outcomes and limitations: Unshared clonotypes carried lower generation probabilities than those common to all four donors. Genetic and exposure-history diversity was limited by the small donor number. In the sorted subsets, rarefaction showed sequencing was incomplete despite large depth.

This sequence joins TRBV7-2 and TRBJ1-5; 9 bases are shared with TRBD1. Input material: memory CD4+ T cells sorted from blood. Sample subset: CD45RA-negative fraction. The sequence was collected from a woman in her twenties or thirties in good health. The CDR3 loop is CASSLAGQGSNQPQHF. The CDR3 bases are TGTGCCAGCAGCTTAGCCGGACAGGGGAGCAATCAGCCCCAGCATTTT.